The entry below describes one T cell receptor (beta chain). Its antigen is not identified. Sequencing of cultured CD4+ T cell DNA used the Oncomine TCR Beta short-read assay. TCRdb recomputed calls from the PCR reads with MiXCR, one row per CDR3 protein. The table has about 17,000 distinct CDR3 sequences, around 60% seen once; the top ten hold 8% to 13%. Between the trimmed V and J ends, which lost 4 bases and 0 bases, there was a span of 12 bases. The CDR3 has 15 residues. CDR1 is SGHNT and CDR2 is YYREEE in the germline V gene (reference sequence). This record belongs to a study of vaccination and CD4 T cells after COVID-19. Treatment given: roughly 11-day PBMC culture with coronavirus spike peptide pools or control peptides (ViraFEST assay).

The V and J genes are TRBV5-4 and TRBJ2-3; possible D gene TRBD2, 7 bases. The clonotype originates from a human donor who had recovered from COVID-19. Sequenced: CD4+ T cells from blood, cultured in vitro. CDR3 sequence: CASSRGGGSTDTQYF. The CDR3 coding sequence is TGTGCCAGCAGCCGCGGGGGCGGGAGCACAGATACGCAGTATTTT. The variable domain in full, with the rest retrieved from reference TRBV5-4 and TRBJ2-3, is ETGVTQSPTHLIKTRGQQVTLRCSSQSGHNTVSWYQQALGQGPQFIFQYYREEENGRGNFPPRFSGLQFPNYSSELNVNALELDDSALYLCASSRGGGSTDTQYFGPGTRLTVL.